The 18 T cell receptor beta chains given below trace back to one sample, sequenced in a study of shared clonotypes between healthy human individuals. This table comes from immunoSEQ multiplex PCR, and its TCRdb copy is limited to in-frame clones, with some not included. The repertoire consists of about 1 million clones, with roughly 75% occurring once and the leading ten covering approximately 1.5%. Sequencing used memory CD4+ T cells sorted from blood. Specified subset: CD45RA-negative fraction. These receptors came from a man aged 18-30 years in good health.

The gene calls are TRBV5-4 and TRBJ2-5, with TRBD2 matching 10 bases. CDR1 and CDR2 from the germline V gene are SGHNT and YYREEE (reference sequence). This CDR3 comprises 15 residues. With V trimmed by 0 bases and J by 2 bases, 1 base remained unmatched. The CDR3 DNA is TGTGCCAGCAGCTTGGAACTAGCGGGGCAAGAGACCCAGTACTTC. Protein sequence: CASSLELAGQETQYF.

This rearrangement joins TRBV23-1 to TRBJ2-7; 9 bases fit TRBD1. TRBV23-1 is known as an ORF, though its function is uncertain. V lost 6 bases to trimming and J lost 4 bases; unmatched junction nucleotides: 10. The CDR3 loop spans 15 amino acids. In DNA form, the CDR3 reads TGCGCCAGCAGGGCTCCGGGACAGGGATGTTACGAGCAGTACTTC. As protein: CASRAPGQGCYEQYF.

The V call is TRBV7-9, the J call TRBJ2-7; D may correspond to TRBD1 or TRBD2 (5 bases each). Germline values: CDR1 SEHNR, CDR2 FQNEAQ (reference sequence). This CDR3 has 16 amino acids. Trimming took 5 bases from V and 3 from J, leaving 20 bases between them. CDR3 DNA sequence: TGTGCCAGCAGCCCCAATGGGGCTAGCCAGTTCTACGAGCAGTACTTC. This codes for CASSPNGASQFYEQYF.

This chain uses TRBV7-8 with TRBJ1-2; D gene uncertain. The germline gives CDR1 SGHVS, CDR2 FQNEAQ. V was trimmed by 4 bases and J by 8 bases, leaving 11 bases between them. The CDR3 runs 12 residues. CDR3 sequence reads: CASSSLGGGYTF. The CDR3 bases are TGTGCCAGCAGCTCCTTGGGAGGAGGCTACACCTTC.

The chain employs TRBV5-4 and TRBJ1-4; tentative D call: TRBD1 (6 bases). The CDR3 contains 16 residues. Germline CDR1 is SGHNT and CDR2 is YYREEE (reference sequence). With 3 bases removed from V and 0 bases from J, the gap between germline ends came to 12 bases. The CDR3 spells CASSSGGPATNEKLFF. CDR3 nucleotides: TGTGCCAGCAGCTCGGGGGGCCCCGCAACTAATGAAAAACTGTTTTTT. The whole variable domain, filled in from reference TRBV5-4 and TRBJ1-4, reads ETGVTQSPTHLIKTRGQQVTLRCSSQSGHNTVSWYQQALGQGPQFIFQYYREEENGRGNFPPRFSGLQFPNYSSELNVNALELDDSALYLCASSSGGPATNEKLFFGSGTQLSVL.

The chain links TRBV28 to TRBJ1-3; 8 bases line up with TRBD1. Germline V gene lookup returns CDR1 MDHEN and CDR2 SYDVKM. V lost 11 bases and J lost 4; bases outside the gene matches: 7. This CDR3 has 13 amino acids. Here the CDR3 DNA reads TGTGCCGGATCAGGGGGCGCCGGAAACACCATATATTTT. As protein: CAGSGGAGNTIYF.

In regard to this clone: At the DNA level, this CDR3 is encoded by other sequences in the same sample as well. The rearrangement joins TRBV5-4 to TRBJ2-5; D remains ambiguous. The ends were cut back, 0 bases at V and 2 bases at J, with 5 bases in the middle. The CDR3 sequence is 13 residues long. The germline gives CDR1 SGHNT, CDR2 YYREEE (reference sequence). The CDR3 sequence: CASSLGLQETQYF. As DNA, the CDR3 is TGTGCCAGCAGCTTGGGACTTCAAGAGACCCAGTACTTC.

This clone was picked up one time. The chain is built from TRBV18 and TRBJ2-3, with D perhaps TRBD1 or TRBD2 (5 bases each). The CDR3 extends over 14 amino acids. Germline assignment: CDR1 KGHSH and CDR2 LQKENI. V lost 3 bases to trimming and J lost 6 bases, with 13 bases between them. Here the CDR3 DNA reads TGTGCCAGCTCACCGGGACCTTCGGGTGATACGCAGTATTTT. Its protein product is CASSPGPSGDTQYF. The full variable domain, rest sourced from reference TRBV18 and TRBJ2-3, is NAGVMQNPRHLVRRRGQEARLRCSPMKGHSHVYWYRQLPEEGLKFMVYLQKENIIDESGMPKERFSAEFPKEGPSILRIQQVVRGDSAAYFCASSPGPSGDTQYFGPGTRLTVL.

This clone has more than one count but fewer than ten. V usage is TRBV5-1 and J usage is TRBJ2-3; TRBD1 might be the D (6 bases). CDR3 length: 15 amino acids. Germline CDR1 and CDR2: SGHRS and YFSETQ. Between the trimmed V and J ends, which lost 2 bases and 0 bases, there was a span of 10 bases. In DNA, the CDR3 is TGCGCCAGCAGCTTCAGGGGATCTAGCACAGATACGCAGTATTTT. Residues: CASSFRGSSTDTQYF.

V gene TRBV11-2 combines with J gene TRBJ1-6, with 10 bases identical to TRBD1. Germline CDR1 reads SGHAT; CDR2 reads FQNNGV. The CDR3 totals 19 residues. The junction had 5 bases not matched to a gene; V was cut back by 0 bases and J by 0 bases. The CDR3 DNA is TGTGCCAGCAGCTTAGACGGGACAGGGGCGAGCTCCTATAATTCACCCCTCCACTTT. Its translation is CASSLDGTGASSYNSPLHF. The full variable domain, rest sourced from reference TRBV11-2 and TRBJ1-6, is EAGVAQSPRYKIIEKRQSVAFWCNPISGHATLYWYQQILGQGPKLLIQFQNNGVVDDSQLPKDRFSAERLKGVDSTLKIQPAKLEDSAVYLCASSLDGTGASSYNSPLHFGNGTRLTVT.

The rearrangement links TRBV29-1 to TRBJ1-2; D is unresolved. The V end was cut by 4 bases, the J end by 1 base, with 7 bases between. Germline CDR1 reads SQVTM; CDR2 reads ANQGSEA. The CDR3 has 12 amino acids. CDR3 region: CSVARVNYGYTF. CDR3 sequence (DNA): TGCAGCGTTGCGCGAGTTAACTATGGCTACACCTTC.

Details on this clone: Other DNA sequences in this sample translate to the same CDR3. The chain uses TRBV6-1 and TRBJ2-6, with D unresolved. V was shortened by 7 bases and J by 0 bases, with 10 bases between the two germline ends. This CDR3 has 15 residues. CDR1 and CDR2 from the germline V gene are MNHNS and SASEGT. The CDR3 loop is CASTSATSGANVLTF. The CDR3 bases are TGTGCCAGCACCAGTGCAACCTCTGGGGCCAACGTCCTGACTTTC.

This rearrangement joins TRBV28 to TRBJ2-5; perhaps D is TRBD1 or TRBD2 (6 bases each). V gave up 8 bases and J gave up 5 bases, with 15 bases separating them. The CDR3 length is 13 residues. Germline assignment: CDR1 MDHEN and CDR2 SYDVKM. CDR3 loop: CASGKGGRETQYF. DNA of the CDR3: TGTGCCAGCGGGAAGGGGGGACGGGAGACCCAGTACTTC.

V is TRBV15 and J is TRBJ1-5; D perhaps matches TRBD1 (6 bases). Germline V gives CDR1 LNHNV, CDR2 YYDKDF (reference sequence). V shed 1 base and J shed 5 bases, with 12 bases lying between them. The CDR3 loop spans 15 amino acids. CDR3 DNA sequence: TGTGCCACCAGCAGAGGGTGGGGACAACATCAGCCCCAGCATTTT. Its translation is CATSRGWGQHQPQHF.

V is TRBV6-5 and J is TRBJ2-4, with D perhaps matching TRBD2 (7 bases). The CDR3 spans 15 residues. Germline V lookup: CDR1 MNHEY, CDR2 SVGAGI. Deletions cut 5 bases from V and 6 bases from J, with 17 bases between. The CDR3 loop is CASSRRGALGNIQYF. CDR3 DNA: TGTGCCAGCAGTCGTCGGGGGGCGTTGGGAAACATTCAGTACTTC.

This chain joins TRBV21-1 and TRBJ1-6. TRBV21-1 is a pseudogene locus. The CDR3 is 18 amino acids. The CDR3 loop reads CASSNSGGAFSYNSPLHF. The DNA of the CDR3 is TGTGCCAGCAGCAATTCAGGGGGGGCGTTTTCCTATAATTCACCCCTCCACTTT.

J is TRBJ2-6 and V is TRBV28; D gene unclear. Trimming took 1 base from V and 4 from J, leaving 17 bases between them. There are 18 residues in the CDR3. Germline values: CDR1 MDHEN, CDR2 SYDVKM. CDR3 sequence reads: CASSLYDGMGSGANVLTF. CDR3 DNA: TGTGCCAGCAGTTTATATGACGGAATGGGTTCCGGGGCCAACGTCCTGACTTTC.

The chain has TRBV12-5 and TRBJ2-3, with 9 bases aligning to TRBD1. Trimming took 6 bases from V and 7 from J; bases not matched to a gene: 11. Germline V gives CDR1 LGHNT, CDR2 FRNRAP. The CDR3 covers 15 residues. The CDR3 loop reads CASGSTGTGIYTQYF. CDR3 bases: TGTGCTAGTGGGTCCACCGGGACAGGGATCTATACGCAGTATTTT.